The 23 T cell receptor beta chains below all came from one sample that was sequenced in a study of blood T cell repertoires in COVID-19. Sequenced by immunoSEQ multiplex PCR; TCRdb stores in-frame clones only, minus some. The repertoire holds under 150,000 clones, with 80% to 90% as singletons. Sample: peripheral blood. The origin of the receptors is a woman aged 55-69 years with active COVID-19.

This clone was observed a single time. The rearrangement links TRBV10-3 to TRBJ2-3; D remains unclear. V lost 1 base and J 0 bases, leaving 5 bases between the germline ends. Germline CDR1 reads ENHRY; CDR2 reads SYGVKD. The CDR3 has 14 amino acids. The CDR3 spells CAISELLSTDTQYF. Here the CDR3 DNA reads TGTGCCATCAGTGAGTTGCTAAGCACAGATACGCAGTATTTT.

This chain links TRBV2 with TRBJ2-1, with D perhaps matching TRBD1 (6 bases). V was pared by 6 bases and J by 2 bases, with 17 bases between. This CDR3 spans 16 amino acids. Germline V gives CDR1 SNHLY, CDR2 FYNNEI. CDR3: CASSGQGLFAYNEQFF. The CDR3 coding sequence is TGTGCCAGCAGCGGCCAGGGGCTATTCGCCTACAATGAGCAGTTCTTC.

This chain joins TRBV27 and TRBJ2-7, with TRBD1 as a possible D gene (5 bases). V was shortened by 2 bases and J by 4 bases, with 18 bases between the two germline ends. This CDR3 region has 16 residues. The germline gives CDR1 MNHEY, CDR2 SMNVEV (reference sequence). For the CDR3, the DNA is TGTGCCAGCAGTTTAGGGGCCCCCCAGGGAAAATACGAGCAGTACTTC. Its translation: CASSLGAPQGKYEQYF.

The chain has TRBV2 and TRBJ2-1; 7 bases line up with TRBD1. CDR1 SNHLY and CDR2 FYNNEI come from the germline V gene. There are 14 residues in the CDR3. J gave up 0 bases and V 7 bases, and 3 bases lay outside the gene matches. The chain's CDR3 is CASKGQISYNEQFF. The CDR3, as DNA: TGTGCCAGCAAGGGACAGATCTCCTACAATGAGCAGTTCTTC.

This clone was seen just once. The chain combines TRBV2 with TRBJ2-1; TRBD2 aligns across 9 bases. Germline CDR1 is SNHLY and CDR2 is FYNNEI. After removal of 3 bases from V and 0 bases from J, the junction contained 15 bases not matched to a gene. The CDR3 spans 20 residues. In DNA form, the CDR3 reads TGTGCCAGCAGTGACGTGTGGGTAGCGGGAGCCCGAAGCTCCTACAATGAGCAGTTCTTC. Translated, it gives CASSDVWVAGARSSYNEQFF.

This clone appeared a single time. The chain joins TRBV30 to TRBJ2-1, with D unresolved. V was cut by 5 bases and J by 7 bases, with 12 bases left in between. The CDR3 has 12 residues. Germline V CDR1 and CDR2: GTSNPN, SVGIG (reference sequence). The CDR3: CAWGPIRNEQFF. CDR3 bases: TGTGCCTGGGGGCCCATTCGGAATGAGCAGTTCTTC.

This rearrangement joins TRBV28 to TRBJ1-1; 7 positions match TRBD1. Germline lookup yields CDR1 MDHEN and CDR2 SYDVKM. V shed 5 bases, J shed 1 base, and the junction held 7 bases outside the gene matches. The CDR3 contains 15 residues. CDR3 region: CASSRVWTGNTEAFF. CDR3 nucleotides: TGTGCCAGCAGTCGGGTATGGACAGGGAACACTGAAGCTTTCTTT.

The chain links TRBV7-2 to TRBJ2-1; D unresolved. Germline V lookup: CDR1 SGHTA, CDR2 FQGNSA. The CDR3 spans 16 residues. With 1 base removed from V and 6 bases from J, the gap between germline ends came to 16 bases. CDR3 coding DNA: TGTGCCAGCAGCTTAGGAGGTCTCGCACTCACCAATGAGCAGTTCTTC. This translates into CASSLGGLALTNEQFF.

The CDR3 DNA follows: TGTGCCAGCAGCTTAGGTCGGGGGGCGAGGGGAGAGACCCAGTACTTC. Protein product: CASSLGRGARGETQYF. The V and J genes are TRBV7-8 and TRBJ2-5; TRBD2 is a possible D gene (7 bases). This CDR3 is built from 16 residues. Trimming stripped 1 base from V and 4 bases from J, with 16 bases between. The V gene's germline CDR1 is SGHVS and CDR2 FQNEAQ.

The gene calls are TRBV5-1 and TRBJ1-1, with 9 bases lining up with TRBD1. Trimming cost V 4 bases and J 1 base; bases outside gene matches: 8. The CDR3 sequence is 16 residues long. CDR1 is SGHRS, CDR2 YFSETQ, per germline. The CDR3 reads CASSPGQGGGNTEAFF. CDR3 in DNA: TGCGCCAGCAGCCCGGGACAGGGAGGAGGGAACACTGAAGCTTTCTTT.

V gene TRBV7-2 combines with J gene TRBJ1-2; unclear D gene. V was trimmed by 1 base and J by 4 bases, leaving 7 bases between them. Germline loops: CDR1 SGHTA, CDR2 FQGNSA. This CDR3 is 13 amino acids long. The chain's CDR3 is CASSLVGPYGYTF. CDR3 nucleotides: TGTGCCAGCAGCTTAGTTGGGCCCTATGGCTACACCTTC.

The chain combines TRBV19 with TRBJ1-3; D gene unclear. Trimming pared 3 bases from V and 0 bases from J, leaving 9 bases between. The CDR3 length is 15 residues. From germline, CDR1 is LNHDA and CDR2 SQIVND (reference sequence). This chain's CDR3 is CASSIPGNSGNTIYF. CDR3 nucleotide sequence: TGTGCCAGTAGTATCCCGGGAAACTCTGGAAACACCATATATTTT.

The J gene is TRBJ2-1, the V gene TRBV4-2; TRBD2 might be the D (5 bases). Germline-derived CDR1 and CDR2 are LGHNA and YNFKEQ. Trimming shortened V by 0 bases and J by 6 bases, and 12 bases separated the two germline ends. The CDR3 is 15 residues long. CDR3 region: CASSQEPGWSNEQFF. CDR3 nucleotides: TGTGCCAGCAGCCAAGAACCGGGATGGAGCAATGAGCAGTTCTTC.

This clone showed up just a few times. The rearrangement joins TRBV15 to TRBJ1-5; maybe TRBD1 (5 bases). Deletions cut 0 bases from V and 6 bases from J, with 12 bases between. Germline loops: CDR1 LNHNV, CDR2 YYDKDF (reference sequence). There are 15 residues in the CDR3. The CDR3 coding sequence is TGTGCCACCAGCAGAGATCTCCAGGGCGGTCAGCCCCAGCATTTT. Translated: CATSRDLQGGQPQHF.

The rearrangement uses TRBV28 and TRBJ2-5; D uncertain. V was shortened by 3 bases and J by 5 bases, with 13 bases between the two germline ends. The CDR3 is 14 amino acids. The germline V gene has CDR1 MDHEN and CDR2 SYDVKM. CDR3 in amino acids: CASSFSQAGETQYF. CDR3 nucleotides: TGTGCCAGCAGTTTCTCACAAGCCGGGGAGACCCAGTACTTC.

This clone was seen once. The chain carries TRBV28 and TRBJ2-7; no clear D gene. Per the germline V gene, CDR1 is MDHEN and CDR2 is SYDVKM. With 7 bases removed from V and 4 bases from J, the gap between germline ends came to 11 bases. This CDR3 comprises 12 residues. DNA for the CDR3: TGTGCCAGCACTTCTCCAGTGTACGAGCAGTACTTC. Its protein is CASTSPVYEQYF.

The CDR3 is CASRGGVETQYF. For the CDR3, the DNA is TGTGCCAGCAGAGGGGGAGTGGAGACCCAGTACTTC. The chain uses TRBV7-2 and TRBJ2-5, with D possibly TRBD1 on 6 matching bases. CDR1 and CDR2 from the germline V gene are SGHTA and FQGNSA. The CDR3 runs to 12 residues. V was cut by 6 bases and J by 5 bases, with 10 bases left in between.

This rearrangement joins TRBV11-2 to TRBJ2-1; 8 positions agree with TRBD2. The length of the CDR3 is 15 residues. V gave up 4 bases and J gave up 2 bases; unmatched junction bases: 4. CDR1 and CDR2 from the germline V gene are SGHAT and FQNNGV. CDR3 loop: CASSSYSGTYNEQFF. The CDR3 region has the DNA TGTGCCAGCAGCTCATATAGCGGGACCTACAATGAGCAGTTCTTC.

The chain links TRBV6-6 to TRBJ2-3; tentative D call: TRBD1 (6 bases). Per germline, CDR1 MNHNY and CDR2 SVGAGI (reference sequence). V shed 5 bases and J shed 4 bases, with 16 bases lying between them. CDR3 length equals 15 residues. For the CDR3, the DNA is TGTGCCAGCAGTCCACTTTTGGGGGCTGCAGATACGCAGTATTTT. It yields the protein CASSPLLGAADTQYF.

The chain is built from TRBV5-1 and TRBJ2-7, with TRBD1 matching 10 bases. Germline loops: CDR1 SGHRS, CDR2 YFSETQ. The CDR3 consists of 15 residues. Trimming took 4 bases from V and 1 from J; bases not matched to a gene: 5. DNA of the CDR3: TGCGCCAGCAGCGTCGGACAGGGGGTTTCCTACGAGCAGTACTTC. Translation gives CASSVGQGVSYEQYF.

The genes are TRBV6-5 and TRBJ1-6; tentative D call: TRBD1 (5 bases). Looked up from germline, CDR1 is MNHEY and CDR2 is SVGAGI. The CDR3 contains 13 residues. Trimming shortened V by 2 bases and J by 12 bases, and 11 bases separated the two germline ends. The CDR3, as DNA: TGTGCCAGCAGTTACGGGGCTTTCCAACCCCTCCACTTT. It translates to CASSYGAFQPLHF.

There are a few counts of this clone. The V call is TRBV29-1, the J call TRBJ2-1; 9 bases are shared with TRBD2. This CDR3 region has 14 residues. Unmatched junction bases numbered 1, after V lost 4 bases and J lost 0 bases. Germline V CDR1 and CDR2: SQVTM, ANQGSEA. CDR3 sequence: CSVGRGGSYNEQFF. The CDR3 bases are TGCAGCGTTGGGCGGGGGGGCTCCTACAATGAGCAGTTCTTC.

The chain carries TRBV5-1 and TRBJ2-3; 14 positions match TRBD2. The germline V gene encodes CDR1 SGHRS and CDR2 YFSETQ. This CDR3 region has 18 residues. The ends lost 4 bases at V and 4 bases at J; junction bases unmatched: 11. The DNA of the CDR3 is TGCGCCAGCAGCCTAGGCGGGACTAGCGGGAGCAGATCAGATACGCAGTATTTT. Translating it yields CASSLGGTSGSRSDTQYF. The whole variable domain, filled in from reference TRBV5-1 and TRBJ2-3, reads KAGVTQTPRYLIKTRGQQVTLSCSPISGHRSVSWYQQTPGQGLQFLFEYFSETQRNKGNFPGRFSGRQFSNSRSEMNVSTLELGDSALYLCASSLGGTSGSRSDTQYFGPGTRLTVL.